A single sample is the source of the 21 T cell receptor beta chains below, sequenced in a study of early stage breast cancer tumors. The protocol was immunoSEQ multiplex PCR, while the TCRdb copy is restricted to in-frame clones and leaves out a portion. The repertoire holds around 50,000 clones, with roughly 84% as singletons. Material: blood. The origin of the receptors is a person aged 45 to 59 with breast cancer.

The CDR3 loop is CASKTSGSIVEQYF. The DNA of the CDR3 is TGTGCCAGCAAGACTAGCGGGAGTATTGTCGAGCAGTACTTC. V and J are TRBV2 and TRBJ2-7, with TRBD2 identical over 12 bases. CDR1 is SNHLY, CDR2 FYNNEI, per germline. CDR3 length: 14 amino acids. V shed 7 bases, J shed 6 bases, and the junction held 7 bases outside the gene matches.

The chain recombines TRBV6-5 with TRBJ2-2; D remains unclear. CDR3 length: 14 amino acids. Trimming shortened V by 6 bases and J by 0 bases, and 8 bases separated the two germline ends. Germline-derived CDR1 and CDR2 are MNHEY and SVGAGI. Here the CDR3 reads CASRIEANTGELFF. CDR3 in DNA: TGTGCCAGCAGGATTGAAGCGAACACCGGGGAGCTGTTTTTT.

This chain uses TRBV18 with TRBJ2-3; 9 bases line up with TRBD1. Germline CDR1 reads KGHSH; CDR2 reads LQKENI. V lost 6 bases to trimming and J lost 3 bases; unmatched junction nucleotides: 13. The CDR3 covers 17 residues. CDR3 sequence reads: CASSPRTDRGITDTQYF. CDR3 bases: TGTGCCAGCTCCCCTAGGACCGACAGGGGGATAACAGATACGCAGTATTTT.

This chain joins TRBV27 and TRBJ2-1, with TRBD1 as a possible D gene (6 bases). Trimming pared 3 bases from V and 2 bases from J, leaving 11 bases between. The CDR3 consists of 15 residues. The germline V gene has CDR1 MNHEY and CDR2 SMNVEV (reference sequence). This chain's CDR3 is CASSFQGPPYNEQFF. The CDR3 nucleotides read TGTGCCAGCAGTTTCCAGGGGCCGCCCTACAATGAGCAGTTCTTC.

This chain connects TRBV19 to TRBJ1-2; 9 nucleotides match TRBD1. Unmatched junction bases numbered 15, after V lost 4 bases and J lost 6 bases. Germline loops: CDR1 LNHDA, CDR2 SQIVND (reference sequence). CDR3 length: 17 amino acids. The CDR3 DNA follows: TGTGCCAGTAGTAAGCCCGAAAGAACAGGGGGCGAGCATGGCTACACCTTC. This codes for CASSKPERTGGEHGYTF.

The V gene is TRBV29-1, the J gene TRBJ1-1, with 7 bases identical to TRBD1. The CDR3 length is 13 residues. Losses at the gene ends were 6 bases for V and 7 bases for J; bases not matched to a gene: 11. Germline V gene sequence: CDR1 SQVTM, CDR2 ANQGSEA. The CDR3 DNA reads TGCAGCGTAGGGGACAGCCGAGCCCATGAAGCTTTCTTT. It translates to CSVGDSRAHEAFF.

J is TRBJ2-2 and V is TRBV11-2; possibly TRBD2 for D (6 bases). Trimming took off 6 bases at V and 5 bases at J, with 10 bases between the two ends. Germline assignment: CDR1 SGHAT and CDR2 FQNNGV. This CDR3 spans 13 amino acids. DNA of the CDR3: TGTGCCAGCAGGGTGGAGGGGACCGGGGAGCTGTTTTTT. This sequence encodes CASRVEGTGELFF.

This clone was detected a few times. This sequence joins TRBV5-5 and TRBJ1-6, with 10 bases aligning to TRBD1. V trimming: 3 bases; J trimming: 7 bases; junction bases outside the gene matches: 1. Per germline, CDR1 SGHKS and CDR2 YYEKEE (reference sequence). The CDR3 sequence is 14 residues long. CDR3 protein: CASSWGQGNSPLHF. The CDR3 nucleotides are TGTGCCAGCAGCTGGGGACAGGGGAATTCACCCCTCCACTTT.

This chain connects TRBV7-2 to TRBJ2-1; TRBD2 aligns across 9 bases. CDR1 and CDR2 from the germline V gene are SGHTA and FQGNSA. With V trimmed by 5 bases and J by 7 bases, 9 bases remained unmatched. The CDR3 consists of 15 residues. The CDR3 protein is CASSDLAGLGNEQFF. CDR3 DNA sequence: TGTGCCAGCAGCGACCTAGCGGGGCTAGGGAATGAGCAGTTCTTC.

This sequence joins TRBV28 and TRBJ1-1; TRBD1 is a possible D gene (6 bases). Deletions cut 6 bases from V and 6 bases from J, with 17 bases between. The CDR3 extends over 14 amino acids. Germline loops: CDR1 MDHEN, CDR2 SYDVKM. Here the CDR3 DNA reads TGTGCCAGCAGCCTAGGACAGCCCCTCCCTGAAGCTTTCTTT. Amino acid sequence: CASSLGQPLPEAFF. Filled out from reference TRBV28 and TRBJ1-1, the complete variable domain reads DVKVTQSSRYLVKRTGEKVFLECVQDMDHENMFWYRQDPGLGLRLIYFSYDVKMKEKGDIPEGYSVSREKKERFSLILESASTNQTSMYLCASSLGQPLPEAFFGQGTRLTVV.

The chain recombines TRBV19 with TRBJ1-2; no definite D call. This CDR3 contains 13 residues. Germline CDR1 is LNHDA and CDR2 is SQIVND (reference sequence). V shed 10 bases and J shed 4 bases, with 16 bases lying between them. CDR3 residues: CATRTQGGYGYTF. CDR3 DNA: TGTGCCACCCGGACCCAAGGAGGCTATGGCTACACCTTC.

A few counts support this clone. CDR3 in amino acids: CASSTADRTTGELFF. In nucleotides, the CDR3 is TGTGCCAGCTCAACCGCCGACAGGACCACCGGGGAGCTGTTTTTT. The chain uses TRBV18 and TRBJ2-2; D might be TRBD1 (6 bases). Per the germline V gene, CDR1 is KGHSH and CDR2 is LQKENI. The CDR3 spans 15 residues. The V gene lost 5 bases and the J gene lost 4 bases, with 14 bases spanning the gap.

This chain uses TRBV5-1 with TRBJ1-5; possible D gene TRBD1, 5 bases. The V gene's germline CDR1 is SGHRS and CDR2 YFSETQ. The CDR3 contains 15 residues. V lost 5 bases to trimming and J lost 0 bases, with 12 bases between them. The CDR3 sequence is CASSPWGDSNQPQHF. The CDR3 DNA reads as TGCGCCAGCAGTCCGTGGGGGGATAGCAATCAGCCCCAGCATTTT.

The chain joins TRBV5-5 to TRBJ2-3; D uncertain. The V gene lost 5 bases and the J gene lost 2 bases, with 9 bases spanning the gap. CDR3 length: 13 amino acids. CDR1 is SGHKS, CDR2 YYEKEE, per germline (reference sequence). For the CDR3, the DNA is TGTGCCAGCAGGGAAGGATTCACAGATACGCAGTATTTT. Its protein product is CASREGFTDTQYF.

The V and J genes are TRBV6-5 and TRBJ2-1; 9 bases fit TRBD1. The CDR3 covers 14 residues. Unmatched junction bases numbered 7, after V lost 4 bases and J lost 9 bases. Germline V gene sequence: CDR1 MNHEY, CDR2 SVGAGI. The CDR3 protein is CASSLGTGLPEQFF. The CDR3 DNA is TGTGCCAGCAGTTTAGGGACAGGGCTGCCTGAGCAGTTCTTC.

This chain links TRBV4-2 with TRBJ2-7; the match to TRBD2 covers 10 bases. Germline lookup yields CDR1 LGHNA and CDR2 YNFKEQ. The trim removed 4 bases at V and 4 bases at J, leaving 4 bases unmatched. The CDR3 covers 14 residues. The CDR3 here is CASSPSGRAYEQYF. DNA of the CDR3: TGTGCCAGCAGCCCGAGCGGGAGGGCTTACGAGCAGTACTTC.

The V call is TRBV11-2, the J call TRBJ1-2, with 8 bases matching TRBD1. V lost 2 bases and J lost 7; bases outside the gene matches: 9. The CDR3 sequence is 15 residues long. Germline assignment: CDR1 SGHAT and CDR2 FQNNGV. The CDR3 DNA reads TGTGCCAGCAGCTTAAGGACAGGGAGCTTCCCTGGCTACACCTTC. Encoded protein: CASSLRTGSFPGYTF.

This chain connects TRBV19 to TRBJ1-4, with D perhaps TRBD1 (5 bases). The germline V gene has CDR1 LNHDA and CDR2 SQIVND (reference sequence). This CDR3 comprises 15 residues. Trimming left V 7 bases short and J 2 bases short, with 14 bases between. CDR3 in DNA: TGTGCCAGTACAGAGGGGATAGGGACTAATGAAAAACTGTTTTTT. It encodes CASTEGIGTNEKLFF.

The chain couples TRBV7-8 to TRBJ2-7, with 9 bases that match TRBD2. The ends lost 0 bases at V and 4 bases at J; junction bases unmatched: 4. The V gene's germline CDR1 is SGHVS and CDR2 FQNEAQ. The CDR3 has 15 amino acids. The CDR3 loop is CASSLALAGSYEQYF. The CDR3 bases are TGTGCCAGCAGCTTAGCGCTAGCGGGAAGTTACGAGCAGTACTTC. Drawing the rest from reference TRBV7-8 and TRBJ2-7, the complete variable domain is GAGVSQSPRYKVAKRGQDVALRCDPISGHVSLFWYQQALGQGPEFLTYFQNEAQLDKSGLPSDRFFAERPEGSVSTLKIQRTQQEDSAVYLCASSLALAGSYEQYFGPGTRLTVT.

This clone has only a few counts. The chain uses TRBV11-2 and TRBJ2-2; no reliable D call. The CDR3 runs 13 residues. Trimming stripped 4 bases from V and 6 bases from J, with 9 bases between. Germline V gene data show CDR1 as SGHAT and CDR2 as FQNNGV. This chain's CDR3 is CASSSGRPGELFF. DNA for the CDR3: TGTGCCAGCAGCTCCGGACGTCCCGGGGAGCTGTTTTTT.

The chain uses TRBV6-1 and TRBJ2-1; 10 bases align to TRBD2. The CDR3 spans 13 residues. Losses at the gene ends were 9 bases for V and 5 bases for J; bases not matched to a gene: 4. CDR1 MNHNS and CDR2 SASEGT come from the germline V gene. This CDR3 is CASTSGANNEQFF. CDR3 coding DNA: TGTGCCAGTACTAGCGGGGCTAACAATGAGCAGTTCTTC.